The 32 T cell receptor beta chains below all came from one sample that was sequenced in a study of CD4+ T cells in melanoma (dated by TCRdb to the early 2020s). Library construction relied on the immunoSEQ multiplex PCR assay. TCRdb holds this immuneACCESS table with in-frame rearrangements only. Some clones are missing; in checked studies, unresolved V genes explain under half, and the rest has no known cause. In this sample the table shows more than 13,000 clones, about three fifths of which occur a single time. The top ten clones comprise around 14% of the sample. What was sequenced was cells from a culture (not recorded whether cultured in vitro). The receptors stem from a human donor with melanoma.

V is TRBV18 and J is TRBJ2-7; 12 positions match TRBD2. Per germline, CDR1 KGHSH and CDR2 LQKENI. V lost 3 bases, J lost 0 bases, and 6 bases stayed unmatched. The CDR3 runs 17 residues. Here the CDR3 reads CASSPTSGGLSSYEQYF. In nucleotides, the CDR3 is TGTGCCAGCTCACCGACTAGCGGGGGCCTAAGCTCCTACGAGCAGTACTTC.

The rearrangement uses TRBV6-1 and TRBJ1-3; a possible D gene is TRBD1 (6 bases). Germline lookup yields CDR1 MNHNS and CDR2 SASEGT. Deletions cut 3 bases from V and 15 bases from J, with 18 bases between. The CDR3 spans 13 residues. CDR3 in DNA: TGTGCCAGCAGTGATCGGGACACCACGACCGGATATTTT. It specifies CASSDRDTTTGYF.

The chain couples TRBV9 to TRBJ1-2; D gene uncertain. Per the germline V gene, CDR1 is SGDLS and CDR2 is YYNGEE. V was shortened by 3 bases and J by 0 bases, with 12 bases between the two germline ends. The CDR3 extends over 15 amino acids. CDR3 in amino acids: CASSAGLSSNYGYTF. The CDR3 DNA follows: TGTGCCAGCAGCGCAGGTTTATCTTCTAACTATGGCTACACCTTC.

This clone was detected only a few times. The J gene is TRBJ2-7, the V gene TRBV6-1; 8 nucleotides align to TRBD2. With 11 bases clipped from V and 6 bases from J, the junction kept 15 bases outside the gene matches. The CDR3 runs to 14 residues. Germline CDR1 MNHNS, CDR2 SASEGT. The CDR3 here is CAGRIGGAGGEQYF. The CDR3 DNA is TGTGCCGGGCGAATCGGGGGGGCCGGCGGCGAGCAGTACTTC.

This clone was observed once. V and J are TRBV7-9 and TRBJ2-3; D may match TRBD1 or TRBD2 (6 bases each). V was pared by 4 bases and J by 0 bases, with 20 bases between. This CDR3 has 18 amino acids. CDR1 and CDR2 (germline): SEHNR, FQNEAQ (reference sequence). Written as DNA, the CDR3 is TGTGCCAGCAGCTCTCGCGTGTCGGGGGCGGGGAGCACAGATACGCAGTATTTT. Translating it yields CASSSRVSGAGSTDTQYF. Supplemented by reference TRBV7-9 and TRBJ2-3, the full variable domain reads DTGVSQNPRHKITKRGQNVTFRCDPISEHNRLYWYRQTLGQGPEFLTYFQNEAQLEKSRLLSDRFSAERPKGSFSTLEIQRTEQGDSAMYLCASSSRVSGAGSTDTQYFGPGTRLTVL.

The chain couples TRBV5-5 to TRBJ2-5; TRBD2 agrees at 14 bases. The length of the CDR3 is 15 residues. V trimming: 4 bases; J trimming: 5 bases; junction bases outside the gene matches: 4. CDR1 is SGHKS and CDR2 is YYEKEE in the germline V gene (reference sequence). CDR3 residues: CASSPGLAGGETQYF. The CDR3 DNA is TGTGCCAGCAGCCCAGGACTAGCGGGGGGTGAGACCCAGTACTTC.

The rearrangement uses TRBV4-1 and TRBJ2-7; 7 bases are shared with TRBD1. V shed 1 base and J 0 bases; nucleotides not matched to a gene: 9. The length of the CDR3 is 17 residues. The germline V gene has CDR1 MGHRA and CDR2 YSYEKL. The DNA of the CDR3 is TGCGCCAGCAGCCAAGGTTCACAGGGGTACTCCTCCTACGAGCAGTACTTC. It encodes CASSQGSQGYSSYEQYF.

The chain couples TRBV6-1 to TRBJ2-1, with D possibly TRBD2 on 6 matching bases. Trimming removed 6 bases from V and 3 bases from J, with 15 bases in between. Germline CDR1 is MNHNS and CDR2 is SASEGT. CDR3 length: 15 amino acids. Here the CDR3 DNA reads TGTGCCAGCAGCTACCGGGACTCCTACTACAATGAGCAGTTCTTC. Translation gives CASSYRDSYYNEQFF.

The rearrangement links TRBV5-4 to TRBJ1-5; 7 bases are shared with TRBD1. This CDR3 spans 15 amino acids. Germline V gives CDR1 SGHNT, CDR2 YYREEE (reference sequence). Trimming took 3 bases from V and 3 from J; bases not matched to a gene: 6. The CDR3 spells CASSSGGGLNQPQHF. The CDR3 DNA is TGTGCCAGCAGCTCCGGAGGGGGCCTCAATCAGCCCCAGCATTTT.

V usage is TRBV6-1 and J usage is TRBJ1-6, with a possible D match to TRBD1 (5 bases). CDR1 is MNHNS, CDR2 SASEGT, per germline. This CDR3 comprises 17 residues. The V gene lost 2 bases and the J gene lost 4 bases, with 15 bases spanning the gap. DNA for the CDR3: TGTGCCAGCAGTGAATACCTGGGACCATATTATAATTCACCCCTCCACTTT. Its protein is CASSEYLGPYYNSPLHF.

The chain has TRBV9 and TRBJ2-1, with 7 positions matching TRBD2. The CDR3 has 15 amino acids. Germline V gene sequence: CDR1 SGDLS, CDR2 YYNGEE. V lost 0 bases and J lost 9; bases outside the gene matches: 9. The CDR3 DNA follows: TGTGCCAGCAGCGTAGATCCCAGCGGGGTGGTTGAGCAGTTCTTC. Translation: CASSVDPSGVVEQFF.

The CDR3 region is CASSLRDSYGYTF. In DNA, the CDR3 is TGTGCCAGCAGTCTCCGGGACAGCTATGGCTACACCTTC. This chain connects TRBV6-5 to TRBJ1-2, with TRBD1 identical over 7 bases. J lost 4 bases, V lost 5 bases, and 4 bases had no gene match. The germline V gene encodes CDR1 MNHEY and CDR2 SVGAGI. The CDR3 covers 13 residues.

This sequence joins TRBV6-1 and TRBJ2-5; the D gene is possibly TRBD1 (5 bases). This CDR3 contains 12 residues. Germline V gives CDR1 MNHNS, CDR2 SASEGT. Between the trimmed V and J ends, which lost 10 bases and 0 bases, there was a span of 9 bases. The CDR3, as DNA: TGTGCCACAAGGGGTAACCAAGAGACCCAGTACTTC. Amino acids: CATRGNQETQYF.

This chain links TRBV6-5 with TRBJ1-2, with D maybe TRBD1 (6 bases). The CDR3 is 14 amino acids. Germline loops: CDR1 MNHEY, CDR2 SVGAGI. The V and J ends lost 6 bases and 2 bases respectively, with 13 bases between them. CDR3 coding DNA: TGTGCCAGCAGCGCCACAGGGCTCAACTATGGCTACACCTTC. Its translation is CASSATGLNYGYTF.

The rearrangement joins TRBV5-1 to TRBJ2-1; 8 positions agree with TRBD1. V trimming: 3 bases; J trimming: 6 bases; junction bases outside the gene matches: 11. In germline, CDR1 is SGHRS, CDR2 YFSETQ. This CDR3 region has 16 residues. In DNA form, the CDR3 reads TGCGCCAGCAGCTGGGGCGACAGGGGTCTTGGCAATGAGCAGTTCTTC. Protein sequence: CASSWGDRGLGNEQFF.

The chain employs TRBV5-1 and TRBJ2-1; a weak D match, TRBD1 (6 bases). Between the trimmed V and J ends, which lost 0 bases and 4 bases, there was a span of 11 bases. Germline V gene lookup returns CDR1 SGHRS and CDR2 YFSETQ. The CDR3 has 15 residues. The chain's CDR3 is CASSLGERGYNEQFF. In nucleotides, the CDR3 is TGCGCCAGCAGCTTGGGGGAGAGGGGGTACAATGAGCAGTTCTTC.

The rearrangement uses TRBV29-1 and TRBJ1-1; D unresolved. CDR1 and CDR2 from the germline V gene are SQVTM and ANQGSEA. V shed 4 bases and J shed 0 bases, with 12 bases lying between them. CDR3 length equals 14 residues. CDR3 DNA sequence: TGCAGCGTTGCGTATGGGTTCATGAACACTGAAGCTTTCTTT. This translates into CSVAYGFMNTEAFF. Full variable domain (rest looked up from reference TRBV29-1 and TRBJ1-1): SAVISQKPSRDICQRGTSLTIQCQVDSQVTMMFWYRQQPGQSLTLIATANQGSEATYESGFVIDKFPISRPNLTFSTLTVSNMSPEDSSIYLCSVAYGFMNTEAFFGQGTRLTVV.

The CDR3 sequence is CASSQVVRESTGELFF. The CDR3 coding sequence is TGCGCCAGCAGCCAAGTAGTTCGGGAAAGCACCGGGGAGCTGTTTTTT. The rearrangement uses TRBV4-1 and TRBJ2-2, with a tentative D call TRBD2 (5 bases). CDR3 length: 16 amino acids. The ends were cut back, 1 base at V and 4 bases at J, with 13 bases in the middle. Per the germline V gene, CDR1 is MGHRA and CDR2 is YSYEKL.

The V call is TRBV9, the J call TRBJ1-2; weak D call: TRBD1 (5 bases). This CDR3 has 17 residues. Germline V gene lookup returns CDR1 SGDLS and CDR2 YYNGEE. V was trimmed by 0 bases and J by 5 bases, leaving 20 bases between them. DNA of the CDR3: TGTGCCAGCAGCGTAGAACCCGTGGGGAATTGGGGGTATGGCTACACCTTC. It encodes CASSVEPVGNWGYGYTF.

As concerns this clone: A junction boundary mismatches the germline segment, possibly from a read error. The chain recombines TRBV10-3 with TRBJ1-3; D is unclear. This CDR3 contains 14 residues. Per germline, CDR1 ENHRY and CDR2 SYGVKD. The CDR3 nucleotides are TGTGCCAGCAGTTATTTAGGAGCTGGAAACACCATATATTTT. Residues: CASSYLGAGNTIYF.

This clone was seen more than once but under ten times. This chain links TRBV27 with TRBJ1-2; D is ambiguous. The CDR3 totals 11 residues. Germline CDR1 MNHEY, CDR2 SMNVEV (reference sequence). V was cut by 2 bases and J by 10 bases, with 8 bases left in between. The CDR3 DNA sequence: TGTGCCAGCAGTTTAGGAGGGTACTACACCTTC. Encoded protein: CASSLGGYYTF.

The chain has TRBV2 and TRBJ2-3; possibly TRBD1 for D (5 bases). Trimming shortened V by 5 bases and J by 6 bases, and 15 bases separated the two germline ends. The length of the CDR3 is 14 residues. Germline CDR1 and CDR2: SNHLY and FYNNEI. CDR3 amino acids: CASSRTTRGDTQYF. The CDR3, as DNA: TGTGCCAGCAGTCGGACAACTCGAGGTGATACGCAGTATTTT. Full variable domain (rest looked up from reference TRBV2 and TRBJ2-3): EPEVTQTPSHQVTQMGQEVILRCVPISNHLYFYWYRQILGQKVEFLVSFYNNEISEKSEIFDDQFSVERPDGSNFTLKIRSTKLEDSAMYFCASSRTTRGDTQYFGPGTRLTVL.

The rearrangement joins TRBV7-2 to TRBJ1-1, with TRBD1 matching 7 bases. This CDR3 has 14 residues. V lost 4 bases, J lost 5 bases, and 7 bases stayed unmatched. Germline V lookup: CDR1 SGHTA, CDR2 FQGNSA. The CDR3 region has the DNA TGTGCCAGCAGCTCCAGCAACAGGGGAACTGAAGCTTTCTTT. Translation gives CASSSSNRGTEAFF.

J is TRBJ2-2 and V is TRBV30; no reliable D call. The ends were cut back, 5 bases at V and 6 bases at J, with 10 bases in the middle. Germline loops: CDR1 GTSNPN, CDR2 SVGIG (reference sequence). This CDR3 contains 12 residues. The DNA for the CDR3 is TGTGCCTGGGCTTGGGTCGCCGGGGAGCTGTTTTTT. This translates into CAWAWVAGELFF.

The chain couples TRBV6-5 to TRBJ1-3; D gene ambiguous. The germline CDR1 and CDR2 sequences are MNHEY and SVGAGI. Trimming removed 0 bases from V and 3 bases from J, with 9 bases in between. The CDR3 has 15 amino acids. The CDR3 protein is CASSYSSSFGNTIYF. The DNA for the CDR3 is TGTGCCAGCAGTTACTCGTCTTCCTTTGGAAACACCATATATTTT.

This clone was counted only a few times. This chain connects TRBV18 to TRBJ2-1; TRBD1 might be the D (7 bases). The CDR3 is 16 amino acids. The V and J ends lost 3 bases and 5 bases respectively, with 17 bases between them. Germline values: CDR1 KGHSH, CDR2 LQKENI. CDR3 amino acids: CASSPRDRRTNNEQFF. In DNA form, the CDR3 reads TGTGCCAGCTCACCCCGGGACAGAAGGACTAACAATGAGCAGTTCTTC.

A few counts support this clone. The genes are TRBV6-5 and TRBJ2-7; tentatively, D is TRBD2 (6 bases). The germline gives CDR1 MNHEY, CDR2 SVGAGI. This CDR3 has 14 amino acids. V lost 4 bases to trimming and J lost 2 bases, with 12 bases between them. In DNA form, the CDR3 reads TGTGCCAGCAGTTTCAGGCGGAGGGCCTACGAGCAGTACTTC. As protein: CASSFRRRAYEQYF.

The CDR3 sequence: CASSLWGVTYEQYF. CDR3 coding DNA: TGTGCCAGCAGCTTGTGGGGGGTGACATACGAGCAGTACTTC. This chain joins TRBV5-6 and TRBJ2-7; maybe TRBD2 (6 bases). V lost 1 base and J lost 4, with 12 bases in between. The CDR3 sequence is 14 residues long. CDR1 and CDR2 from the germline V gene are SGHDT and YYEEEE.

The V gene is TRBV2, the J gene TRBJ2-1; tentatively, D is TRBD1 or TRBD2 (5 bases each). Trimming cost V 1 base and J 7 bases, with 14 bases left between them. The CDR3 runs to 15 residues. From germline, CDR1 is SNHLY and CDR2 FYNNEI. CDR3 nucleotides: TGTGCCAGCAGTGAAGGGGACCGGCTGGGTAATGAGCAGTTCTTC. This encodes CASSEGDRLGNEQFF.

The chain is built from TRBV6-1 and TRBJ2-4; 9 bases agree with TRBD1. The CDR3 loop spans 13 amino acids. Germline CDR1 reads MNHNS; CDR2 reads SASEGT. V was pared by 4 bases and J by 8 bases, with 3 bases of the junction left unmatched. The CDR3 bases are TGTGCCAGCAGTGCCAGACAGGGGGACATTCAGTACTTC. Translation: CASSARQGDIQYF.

This chain links TRBV7-6 with TRBJ2-1, with D unresolved. The CDR3 runs to 13 residues. Germline CDR1 SGHVS, CDR2 FNYEAQ. Deletions cut 1 base from V and 9 bases from J, with 10 bases between. CDR3 sequence: CASSLGLGSEQFF. CDR3 coding DNA: TGTGCCAGCAGCTTAGGATTGGGTAGTGAGCAGTTCTTC. The full variable domain, with the rest looked up from reference TRBV7-6 and TRBJ2-1, is GAGVSQSPRYKVTKRGQDVALRCDPISGHVSLYWYRQALGQGPEFLTYFNYEAQQDKSGLPNDRFSAERPEGSISTLTIQRTEQRDSAMYRCASSLGLGSEQFFGPGTRLTVL.

This chain uses TRBV5-4 with TRBJ2-6, with a possible D match to TRBD1 (6 bases). The CDR3 totals 16 residues. Germline loops: CDR1 SGHNT, CDR2 YYREEE (reference sequence). Trimming removed 4 bases from V and 0 bases from J, with 11 bases in between. CDR3 sequence: CASSLGTRSGANVLTF. In DNA, the CDR3 is TGTGCCAGCAGCCTTGGGACACGCTCTGGGGCCAACGTCCTGACTTTC.